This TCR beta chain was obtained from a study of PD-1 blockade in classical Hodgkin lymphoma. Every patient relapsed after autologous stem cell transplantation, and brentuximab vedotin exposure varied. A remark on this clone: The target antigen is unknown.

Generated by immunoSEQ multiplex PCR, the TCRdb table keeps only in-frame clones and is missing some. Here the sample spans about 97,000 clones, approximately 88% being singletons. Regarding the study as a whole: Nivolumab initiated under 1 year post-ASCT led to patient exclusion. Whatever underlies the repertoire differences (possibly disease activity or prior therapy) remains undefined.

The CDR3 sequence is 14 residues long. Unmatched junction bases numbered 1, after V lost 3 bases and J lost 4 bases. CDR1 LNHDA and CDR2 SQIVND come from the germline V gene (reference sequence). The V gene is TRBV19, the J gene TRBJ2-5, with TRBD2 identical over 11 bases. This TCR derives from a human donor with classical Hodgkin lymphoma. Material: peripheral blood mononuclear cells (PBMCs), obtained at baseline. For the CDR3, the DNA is TGTGCCAGTAGTATCGGACTAGCGGGAGAGACCCAGTACTTC. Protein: CASSIGLAGETQYF.